This entry lists 7 T cell receptor beta chains sequenced from one sample in a study of T cells in Graves' hyperthyroidism and ophthalmopathy. Using RNA transcripts as the source, TCR beta CDR3 regions were amplified. The HTBI primer set drove a first-round RT-PCR of the TCR CDR3. From the multiplex PCR reads, TCRdb called clonotypes with MiXCR, one entry per CDR3 protein. Among hundreds of thousands of distinct CDR3 sequences listed, roughly 40% were seen once. Sequenced sample: blood. The receptor source for this set is a man aged 18 to 29 with Graves' hyperthyroidism.

This clonotype was observed at least ten times. J is TRBJ1-6 and V is TRBV20-1; 7 bases line up with TRBD1. This CDR3 spans 13 amino acids. The V segment lost 2 bases and the J segment 9 bases; nucleotides outside the gene matches: 4. CDR1 is DFQATT, CDR2 SNEGSKA, per germline (reference sequence). The CDR3 DNA reads as TGCAGTGCTAGAACAGGGGCGGCTTCACCCCTCCACTTT. Protein sequence: CSARTGAASPLHF.

As concerns this clonotype: An end of the junction does not agree with germline; a read error may underlie this. This chain connects TRBV7-9 to TRBJ2-3, with D tentatively TRBD2 (6 bases). CDR1 and CDR2 (germline): SEHNR, FQNEAQ (reference sequence). This CDR3 contains 17 residues. In nucleotides, the CDR3 is TGTGCCAGCAGGTTAGGGACTCCCGGACGTAGCACAGATACGCAGTATTTT. This translates into CASRLGTPGRSTDTQYF.

Concerning this clonotype itself: Germline is not matched at one junction end, which may reflect a read error. This chain joins TRBV9 and TRBJ1-1; D is ambiguous. Germline values: CDR1 SGDLS, CDR2 YYNGEE. CDR3 length equals 17 residues. CDR3 sequence: CASSQDGPGHIITEAFF. The DNA for the CDR3 is TGCGCCAGCAGCCAAGATGGTCCGGGCCACATAATCACTGAAGCTTTCTTT.

The V call is TRBV9, the J call TRBJ2-7; D not certain. Trimming removed 4 bases at V and 5 bases at J, with 16 bases between. Germline CDR1 and CDR2: SGDLS and YYNGEE. The CDR3 runs to 14 residues. The CDR3 sequence is CASSPHLIGHEQYF. In DNA form, the CDR3 reads TGTGCCAGCAGCCCCCACCTGATTGGCCACGAGCAGTACTTC.

There are many counts of this clonotype. The J gene is TRBJ2-2, the V gene TRBV9; D uncertain. CDR1 SGDLS and CDR2 YYNGEE come from the germline V gene. V lost 0 bases, J lost 6 bases, and 3 bases lay in between. The CDR3 spans 12 residues. The CDR3 coding sequence is TGTGCCAGCAGCGTAGTATCCGGGGAGCTGTTTTTT. Translation gives CASSVVSGELFF. Combining the CDR3 with reference TRBV9 and TRBJ2-2 gives the whole variable domain DSGVTQTPKHLITATGQRVTLRCSPRSGDLSVYWYQQSLDQGLQFLIQYYNGEERAKGNILERFSAQQFPDLHSELNLSSLELGDSALYFCASSVVSGELFFGEGSRLTVL.

The chain employs TRBV5-6 and TRBJ1-1; perhaps TRBD1 as D (6 bases). The V and J ends lost 2 bases and 1 base respectively, with 12 bases between them. CDR3 length: 15 amino acids. Germline V gene sequence: CDR1 SGHDT, CDR2 YYEEEE. In DNA, the CDR3 is TGTGCCAGCAGCTTCACAGGGAACTGGAACACTGAAGCTTTCTTT. Its translation: CASSFTGNWNTEAFF.

V gene TRBV7-9 combines with J gene TRBJ2-7; D is possibly TRBD1 or TRBD2 (5 bases each). The CDR3 consists of 17 residues. V lost 3 bases to trimming and J lost 2 bases, with 20 bases between them. Per germline, CDR1 SEHNR and CDR2 FQNEAQ (reference sequence). The CDR3 nucleotides read TGTGCCAGCAGCTTGGGAAGTCACTCAAGGGACCCCTACGAGCAGTACTTC. Protein sequence: CASSLGSHSRDPYEQYF.